This passage covers 2 T cell receptor beta chains from one sample sequenced in a study of blood T cells in healthy people across ages. Alongside a J-beta primer mix, a sample-barcoded 5' primer served in a second PCR lasting roughly 7 to 11 cycles. TCRdb re-analysed the 5' RACE reads in MiXCR, keeping a single row per CDR3 protein. The sample gives 1.5 million to 2 million distinct CDR3 sequences, 28% of which show up once; 7.7% is in the top ten. Sequences were obtained from blood. These receptors were obtained from a woman aged 25 to 39 in good health.

In this sample, this clonotype turned up many times. The chain is built from TRBV11-2 and TRBJ2-7; 8 bases align to TRBD2. The CDR3 extends over 14 amino acids. Unmatched junction bases numbered 3, after V lost 1 base and J lost 4 bases. Germline V gene sequence: CDR1 SGHAT, CDR2 FQNNGV. The CDR3 bases are TGTGCCAGCAGCTTAGTCTCTAGCGGGTACGAGCAGTACTTC. Its protein is CASSLVSSGYEQYF.

The gene calls are TRBV7-2 and TRBJ2-7; perhaps TRBD1 as D (5 bases). The CDR3 runs to 14 residues. V gave up 5 bases and J gave up 4 bases, with 15 bases separating them. From germline, CDR1 is SGHTA and CDR2 FQGNSA. The CDR3: CASSRDRHQYEQYF. CDR3 nucleotide sequence: TGTGCCAGCAGCCGTGACAGACACCAGTACGAGCAGTACTTC. Full variable domain (outside the CDR3, taken from reference TRBV7-2 and TRBJ2-7): GAGVSQSPSNKVTEKGKDVELRCDPISGHTALYWYRQSLGQGLEFLIYFQGNSAPDKSGLPSDRFSAERTGGSVSTLTIQRTQQEDSAVYLCASSRDRHQYEQYFGPGTRLTVT.